This TCR beta chain was captured by sequencing in a study of tissue T cells after allogeneic stem cell transplantation. Sequencing used immunoSEQ multiplex PCR; TCRdb keeps in-frame clones, though not all of them. The sample includes 4,500 to 7,500 clones, around three fifths of them seen just once. The sample holds one count of this clone. What it binds is unknown. Points from the study as a whole: Blood and spleen captured only part of the tissue TCR repertoire. Shared clones across patients were few; motif clustering revealed tissue-specific shared signatures.

The origin of this receptor is a male donor aged 60 or over with lung cancer. This sample comprised tissue from the jejunum, obtained at autopsy.

CDR3 nucleotides: TGTGCCAGCAGCCCCTCAGGGTCCACCTACGAGCAGTACTTC. Amino acids: CASSPSGSTYEQYF. The genes are TRBV7-3 and TRBJ2-7; D may be TRBD1 (5 bases). Trimming stripped 5 bases from V and 2 bases from J, with 13 bases between. Per the germline V gene, CDR1 is SGHTA and CDR2 is FQGTGA. There are 14 residues in the CDR3.